Listed here are 21 T cell receptor beta chains from one sample, sequenced in a study of blood T cell repertoires in COVID-19. The table came from immunoSEQ multiplex PCR; TCRdb's copy has only in-frame clones and leaves some out. The sample contains approximately 53,000 clones, around 90% of which appear only once. The sequenced sample consisted of peripheral blood. The source of these receptors is a human donor in a cohort sampled during active COVID-19.

J is TRBJ2-7 and V is TRBV29-1, with 7 bases that match TRBD2. Germline CDR1 and CDR2: SQVTM and ANQGSEA. Unmatched junction bases numbered 8, after V lost 4 bases and J lost 5 bases. The CDR3 is 13 amino acids. CDR3 bases: TGCAGCGTTGCGCAGGGAGGGAGGAACGAGCAGTACTTC. Translating it yields CSVAQGGRNEQYF.

The chain combines TRBV5-1 with TRBJ1-1; D gene ambiguous. Germline V gene data show CDR1 as SGHRS and CDR2 as YFSETQ. The CDR3 is made up of 15 amino acids. Trimming removed 0 bases from V and 0 bases from J, with 9 bases in between. CDR3 sequence (DNA): TGCGCCAGCAGCTTGGCGGCGGGCATGAACACTGAAGCTTTCTTT. It codes for CASSLAAGMNTEAFF.

This clone has a single count. The chain has TRBV4-2 and TRBJ2-3; 7 bases are a match to TRBD2. Germline CDR1 and CDR2: LGHNA and YNFKEQ. The CDR3 sequence is 15 residues long. Trimming took 0 bases from V and 4 from J; bases not matched to a gene: 4. The CDR3 reads CASSQDRGESDTQYF. In DNA, the CDR3 is TGTGCCAGCAGCCAAGATCGGGGGGAGTCAGATACGCAGTATTTT.

The V gene is TRBV5-6, the J gene TRBJ2-7; a possible D gene is TRBD1 (5 bases). V was cut by 0 bases and J by 4 bases, with 11 bases left in between. The CDR3 consists of 14 residues. CDR1 is SGHDT and CDR2 is YYEEEE in the germline V gene. The CDR3 sequence is CASSLVQGVYEQYF. CDR3 bases: TGTGCCAGCAGCTTGGTGCAGGGTGTGTACGAGCAGTACTTC.

The rearrangement uses TRBV19 and TRBJ1-5, with 10 positions matching TRBD1. The length of the CDR3 is 15 residues. CDR1 is LNHDA, CDR2 SQIVND, per germline (reference sequence). J lost 7 bases, V lost 6 bases, and 9 bases had no gene match. CDR3 nucleotide sequence: TGTGCCAGTAGAACCGGGACAGGGGTGGGGCAGCCCCAGCATTTT. This codes for CASRTGTGVGQPQHF.

The chain links TRBV30 to TRBJ2-2, with D possibly being TRBD1 (5 bases). V dropped 1 base and J dropped 6 bases, with 6 bases sitting between them. This CDR3 is built from 12 residues. CDR1 is GTSNPN and CDR2 is SVGIG in the germline V gene (reference sequence). The CDR3 sequence: CAWSEGAGELFF. CDR3 nucleotide sequence: TGTGCCTGGAGTGAAGGGGCCGGGGAGCTGTTTTTT.

The chain carries TRBV15 and TRBJ2-4; 11 bases line up with TRBD2. Germline V gene sequence: CDR1 LNHNV, CDR2 YYDKDF (reference sequence). V was clipped by 3 bases and J by 6 bases; unmatched bases: 13. The CDR3 contains 18 residues. The CDR3, as DNA: TGTGCCACCAGCAGGGACTGGGCGACTAGCGGGACAGGAAACATTCAGTACTTC. This codes for CATSRDWATSGTGNIQYF.

The chain carries TRBV6-2 or TRBV6-3 and TRBJ1-1; D remains unclear. The germline gives CDR1 MNHEY, CDR2 SVGEGT. V lost 5 bases and J lost 0, with 13 bases in between. There are 15 residues in the CDR3. The CDR3 reads CASSLVSTMNTEAFF. CDR3 nucleotides: TGTGCCAGCAGTCTAGTCTCTACCATGAACACTGAAGCTTTCTTT.

This chain joins TRBV7-9 and TRBJ2-7; 8 bases align to TRBD1. V shed 4 bases, J shed 1 base, and the junction held 6 bases outside the gene matches. The V gene's germline CDR1 is SEHNR and CDR2 FQNEAQ (reference sequence). The CDR3 spans 15 residues. The CDR3 spells CASSWTGKGSYEQYF. The CDR3 nucleotides read TGTGCCAGCAGCTGGACAGGGAAGGGGTCCTACGAGCAGTACTTC.

The V call is TRBV19, the J call TRBJ2-1, with 8 bases that match TRBD2. The CDR3 totals 13 residues. Unmatched junction bases numbered 4, after V lost 3 bases and J lost 9 bases. CDR1 and CDR2 (germline): LNHDA, SQIVND (reference sequence). The CDR3 sequence is CASSIYTSGEQFF. In nucleotides, the CDR3 is TGTGCCAGTAGTATCTATACTAGCGGTGAGCAGTTCTTC.

The chain links TRBV27 to TRBJ2-3; tentative D call: TRBD2 (5 bases). Looked up from germline, CDR1 is MNHEY and CDR2 is SMNVEV (reference sequence). The CDR3 sequence is 15 residues long. V gave up 1 base and J gave up 2 bases, with 10 bases separating them. The CDR3 here is CASSLFSGATDTQYF. In DNA, the CDR3 is TGTGCCAGCAGTTTATTCAGCGGCGCCACAGATACGCAGTATTTT.

This clone was detected once. The chain carries TRBV4-2 and TRBJ2-3, with 9 bases lining up with TRBD2. Germline V gives CDR1 LGHNA, CDR2 YNFKEQ. Trimming took 0 bases from V and 2 from J; bases not matched to a gene: 3. CDR3 length: 16 residues. CDR3 sequence reads: CASSQELAGHTDTQYF. The CDR3 nucleotides are TGTGCCAGCAGCCAAGAGCTAGCGGGGCACACAGATACGCAGTATTTT.

The chain uses TRBV11-2 and TRBJ2-2; 7 positions agree with TRBD2. The CDR3 consists of 18 residues. V dropped 1 base and J dropped 4; count of bases not matched to a gene: 12. The germline CDR1 and CDR2 sequences are SGHAT and FQNNGV. For the CDR3, the DNA is TGTGCCAGCAGCTTAGCAGCTCCGGGACTATATGGCACCGGGGAGCTGTTTTTT. Residues: CASSLAAPGLYGTGELFF.

The chain joins TRBV6-4 to TRBJ2-1, with D possibly matching TRBD1 (6 bases). Trimming stripped 6 bases from V and 5 bases from J, with 14 bases between. The CDR3 runs to 14 residues. CDR1 is MRHNA and CDR2 is SNTAGT in the germline V gene. CDR3 protein: CASRTGLFDNEQFF. Written as DNA, the CDR3 is TGTGCCAGCAGAACAGGGTTATTCGACAATGAGCAGTTCTTC.

This clone was detected once. This chain links TRBV25-1 with TRBJ2-4; 9 bases match TRBD1. Germline trimming cut 3 bases from V and 12 bases from J; bases unmatched to any gene: 9. Germline lookup yields CDR1 MGHDK and CDR2 SYGVNS. There are 14 residues in the CDR3. The CDR3 DNA reads TGTGCCAGCAGTGACCCCGGGACAGGGACCCCTCAGTACTTC. This gives the protein CASSDPGTGTPQYF.

V and J are TRBV21-1 and TRBJ2-7; the D call in the table, TRBD2, was not verified against the DNA. TRBV21-1 is reported as a pseudogene. The CDR3 runs to 20 residues. CDR3 residues: CASSEPRLAGEQPTPYEQYF. DNA of the CDR3: TGTGCCAGCAGCGAACCTCGACTAGCGGGGGAGCAACCCACCCCCTACGAGCAGTACTTC.

The genes are TRBV9 and TRBJ2-2, with D possibly TRBD2 on 5 matching bases. V shed 0 bases and J shed 0 bases, with 12 bases lying between them. The germline V gene has CDR1 SGDLS and CDR2 YYNGEE. The CDR3 consists of 17 residues. CDR3 DNA: TGTGCCAGCAGCGTAGTAGGTTTCGGGACGAACACCGGGGAGCTGTTTTTT. It specifies CASSVVGFGTNTGELFF.

The rearrangement links TRBV4-2 to TRBJ2-1; the match to TRBD1 covers 8 bases. Germline loops: CDR1 LGHNA, CDR2 YNFKEQ. V lost 0 bases and J lost 3; bases outside the gene matches: 4. The length of the CDR3 is 16 residues. The CDR3 bases are TGTGCCAGCAGCCAAGATACAGGGGGAATCTACAATGAGCAGTTCTTC. This codes for CASSQDTGGIYNEQFF.

CDR3 nucleotides: TGTGCCAGCAGTCGGGGGACAGGGGCCATTGAAGCTTTCTTT. Translated, it gives CASSRGTGAIEAFF. The rearrangement joins TRBV6-2 or TRBV6-3 to TRBJ1-1, with 10 positions matching TRBD1. This CDR3 has 14 residues. Germline V gene sequence: CDR1 MNHEY, CDR2 SVGEGT. V shed 5 bases, J shed 7 bases, and the junction held 7 bases outside the gene matches.

The chain uses TRBV5-5 and TRBJ2-6; 8 bases match TRBD1. Germline-derived CDR1 and CDR2 are SGHKS and YYEKEE (reference sequence). The CDR3 extends over 19 amino acids. With V trimmed by 0 bases and J by 4 bases, 12 bases remained unmatched. The CDR3 sequence: CASSLVPGQGAGGANVLTF. The DNA for the CDR3 is TGTGCCAGCAGCTTGGTTCCGGGCCAGGGGGCCGGGGGGGCCAACGTCCTGACTTTC.

V and J are TRBV9 and TRBJ2-1; a weak D match, TRBD1 (6 bases). Trimming shortened V by 4 bases and J by 4 bases, and 18 bases separated the two germline ends. Germline CDR1 and CDR2: SGDLS and YYNGEE. CDR3 length equals 16 residues. The DNA of the CDR3 is TGTGCCAGCAGCCCATCCGGGACACCAACTTACAATGAGCAGTTCTTC. Translating it yields CASSPSGTPTYNEQFF.